Below, 21 T cell receptor beta chains from the same sample are listed, as sequenced in a study of OX40 agonist ivuxolimab in advanced cancers. Method: immunoSEQ multiplex PCR; TCRdb's copy keeps in-frame clones and lacks some. The sample holds nearly 55,000 clones; 84% are singletons and the top ten take 1.2%. The input for sequencing was CD4+ or CD8+ T cells sorted from blood, taken in a trial of the OX40 agonist ivuxolimab. These receptors were obtained from an adult with an advanced solid tumor such as melanoma, head and neck, liver or kidney cancer.

V gene TRBV7-2 combines with J gene TRBJ1-5; maybe TRBD1 (5 bases). Looked up from germline, CDR1 is SGHTA and CDR2 is FQGNSA. V lost 3 bases and J lost 8, with 14 bases in between. This CDR3 is built from 14 residues. CDR3 DNA sequence: TGTGCCAGCAGCTTGCGGGGGGATGGTGAGCCCCAGCATTTT. It yields the protein CASSLRGDGEPQHF. The variable domain in full, completed from reference TRBV7-2 and TRBJ1-5, reads GAGVSQSPSNKVTEKGKDVELRCDPISGHTALYWYRQSLGQGLEFLIYFQGNSAPDKSGLPSDRFSAERTGGSVSTLTIQRTQQEDSAVYLCASSLRGDGEPQHFGDGTRLSIL.

The chain recombines TRBV7-3 with TRBJ2-1; D remains ambiguous. V shed 1 base and J shed 5 bases, with 9 bases lying between them. Looked up from germline, CDR1 is SGHTA and CDR2 is FQGTGA. This CDR3 has 14 amino acids. In DNA form, the CDR3 reads TGTGCCAGCAGCTTAAGGGCGGTCGACAATGAGCAGTTCTTC. Its translation: CASSLRAVDNEQFF.

With regard to this clone: The junction and the germline gene differ at one end; a read error may be behind it. The J gene is TRBJ2-3, the V gene TRBV6-5, with 8 bases aligning to TRBD1. CDR3 length equals 14 residues. The V gene's germline CDR1 is MNHEY and CDR2 SVGAGI. This CDR3 is CVSKAGQATDTQYF. The CDR3 DNA sequence: TGTGTCAGCAAGGCGGGACAGGCCACAGATACGCAGTATTTT.

This rearrangement joins TRBV19 to TRBJ1-5, with unresolved D. The CDR3 length is 15 residues. V was cut by 7 bases and J by 0 bases, with 13 bases left in between. The V gene's germline CDR1 is LNHDA and CDR2 SQIVND (reference sequence). CDR3 region: CASNTKWNSNQPQHF. CDR3 sequence (DNA): TGTGCCAGTAACACGAAATGGAATAGCAATCAGCCCCAGCATTTT.

The gene calls are TRBV7-9 and TRBJ2-7; 7 nucleotides align to TRBD1. V shed 2 bases and J 6 bases; nucleotides not matched to a gene: 7. This CDR3 has 14 amino acids. In germline, CDR1 is SEHNR, CDR2 FQNEAQ (reference sequence). Here the CDR3 DNA reads TGTGCCAGCAGCTTACCAGACAGGGTAGGCGAGCAGTACTTC. It translates to CASSLPDRVGEQYF.

V usage is TRBV27 and J usage is TRBJ2-2, with D hard to call. Germline V gene sequence: CDR1 MNHEY, CDR2 SMNVEV (reference sequence). CDR3 size: 14 residues. V was cut by 0 bases and J by 7 bases, with 9 bases left in between. CDR3 protein: CASSLSVSSGELFF. CDR3 coding DNA: TGTGCCAGCAGTTTATCGGTATCAAGCGGGGAGCTGTTTTTT.

The rearrangement links TRBV5-1 to TRBJ1-1; possibly TRBD1 for D (5 bases). Germline-derived CDR1 and CDR2 are SGHRS and YFSETQ. V was cut by 0 bases and J by 5 bases, with 17 bases left in between. There are 16 residues in the CDR3. The chain's CDR3 is CASSLDPQGGGTEAFF. CDR3 nucleotides: TGCGCCAGCAGCTTGGACCCCCAGGGTGGGGGGACTGAAGCTTTCTTT.

V gene TRBV7-8 combines with J gene TRBJ2-1; a weak D match, TRBD2 (5 bases). The V and J ends lost 6 bases and 9 bases respectively, with 18 bases between them. This CDR3 comprises 14 residues. Germline CDR1 and CDR2: SGHVS and FQNEAQ. CDR3 nucleotides: TGTGCCAGCAGTTGGGCTAGCTCGTTGGGTGAGCAGTTCTTC. This encodes CASSWASSLGEQFF. The full variable domain, in which reference TRBV7-8 and TRBJ2-1 provide the parts outside the CDR3, is GAGVSQSPRYKVAKRGQDVALRCDPISGHVSLFWYQQALGQGPEFLTYFQNEAQLDKSGLPSDRFFAERPEGSVSTLKIQRTQQEDSAVYLCASSWASSLGEQFFGPGTRLTVL.

The gene calls are TRBV28 and TRBJ2-5; D gene unclear. V lost 7 bases to trimming and J lost 5 bases, with 17 bases between them. The CDR3 length is 14 residues. Germline V lookup: CDR1 MDHEN, CDR2 SYDVKM. The DNA for the CDR3 is TGTGCCAGCACCGAAGGTGGAGTCCGGGAGACCCAGTACTTC. Amino acid sequence: CASTEGGVRETQYF.

The chain carries TRBV7-2 and TRBJ2-1; a weak D match, TRBD2 (6 bases). Looked up from germline, CDR1 is SGHTA and CDR2 is FQGNSA. Trimming took 2 bases from V and 10 from J, leaving 12 bases between them. The CDR3 runs to 13 residues. CDR3 region: CASSLKRAGEQFF. CDR3 nucleotides: TGTGCCAGCAGCTTAAAACGGGCGGGGGAGCAGTTCTTC.

This sequence joins TRBV6-4 and TRBJ2-3; 10 positions match TRBD2. The germline CDR1 and CDR2 sequences are MRHNA and SNTAGT. V lost 4 bases to trimming and J lost 1 base; unmatched junction nucleotides: 5. The CDR3 has 16 amino acids. The CDR3 region is CASSGGTSEGTDTQYF. CDR3 bases: TGTGCCAGCAGTGGGGGGACTAGCGAAGGCACAGATACGCAGTATTTT.

This sequence joins TRBV18 and TRBJ2-1, with 7 bases that match TRBD2. CDR1 and CDR2 (germline): KGHSH, LQKENI. V lost 2 bases, J lost 1 base, and 2 bases stayed unmatched. The CDR3 spans 15 residues. The CDR3 DNA is TGTGCCAGCTCACCAGCTAGCGGTTCCTACAATGAGCAGTTCTTC. Protein sequence: CASSPASGSYNEQFF.

This chain joins TRBV30 and TRBJ1-4, with 8 bases that match TRBD1. Germline loops: CDR1 GTSNPN, CDR2 SVGIG (reference sequence). The CDR3 is 16 amino acids. With 2 bases clipped from V and 0 bases from J, the junction kept 5 bases outside the gene matches. This chain's CDR3 is CAWSFQGAATNEKLFF. The CDR3 DNA is TGTGCCTGGAGTTTCCAGGGGGCGGCAACTAATGAAAAACTGTTTTTT.

This sequence joins TRBV7-8 and TRBJ2-7, with 9 bases fitting TRBD1. With V trimmed by 1 base and J by 2 bases, 0 bases remained unmatched. The germline V gene has CDR1 SGHVS and CDR2 FQNEAQ. The CDR3 has 14 amino acids. CDR3 bases: TGTGCCAGCAGCTTAGGGACAGGGGCCTACGAGCAGTACTTC. Protein product: CASSLGTGAYEQYF.

This clone was counted a single time. This sequence joins TRBV11-3 and TRBJ2-1, with TRBD2 matching 9 bases. The CDR3 is made up of 15 amino acids. CDR1 is SGHNT, CDR2 YENEEA, per germline. After removal of 5 bases from V and 8 bases from J, the junction contained 10 bases not matched to a gene. The CDR3 loop reads CASSPERASGDEQFF. The CDR3 DNA sequence: TGTGCCAGCAGCCCCGAGAGGGCTAGCGGGGATGAGCAGTTCTTC.

DNA of the CDR3: TGTGCCAGCAGTCAAGTCGGGCGGGACTCCTACGAGCAGTACTTC. This translates into CASSQVGRDSYEQYF. The V and J genes are TRBV28 and TRBJ2-7; TRBD2 is a possible D gene (6 bases). V was clipped by 5 bases and J by 0 bases, with 14 bases between them. The germline gives CDR1 MDHEN, CDR2 SYDVKM. The CDR3 sequence is 15 residues long.

This clone was seen once. The rearrangement links TRBV10-3 to TRBJ1-5, with a possible D match to TRBD1 (6 bases). The CDR3 has 14 residues. The V end was cut by 6 bases, the J end by 7 bases, with 16 bases between. Germline CDR1 reads ENHRY; CDR2 reads SYGVKD. CDR3 nucleotide sequence: TGTGCCATCAGCGGTCTAGAAGGGGGACAGCCCCAGCATTTT. It codes for CAISGLEGGQPQHF.

A few counts support this clone. The rearrangement links TRBV29-1 to TRBJ2-7; maybe TRBD2 (6 bases). The CDR3 sequence is 12 residues long. Germline assignment: CDR1 SQVTM and CDR2 ANQGSEA. V was shortened by 0 bases and J by 7 bases, with 10 bases between the two germline ends. As DNA, the CDR3 is TGCAGCGTTGAAGAGGCGGGATGGGAGCAGTACTTC. This gives the protein CSVEEAGWEQYF.

Details on this clone: One end of the junction does not line up with germline, which may come from a read error. V usage is TRBV5-1 and J usage is TRBJ1-5, with D maybe TRBD1 (6 bases). This CDR3 contains 13 residues. CDR1 is SGHRS and CDR2 is YFSETQ in the germline V gene. As DNA, the CDR3 is TGCGCCAGCAGTTTGGCAGGGGACCAGCCCCAGCATTTT. It codes for CASSLAGDQPQHF.

The V gene is TRBV4-1, the J gene TRBJ1-2, with D possibly TRBD1 on 5 matching bases. Germline V gives CDR1 MGHRA, CDR2 YSYEKL. V shed 3 bases and J shed 1 base, with 12 bases lying between them. The CDR3 consists of 15 residues. CDR3 nucleotide sequence: TGCGCCAGCAGCCAGGCGAGGGGAAATAACTATGGCTACACCTTC. Translation gives CASSQARGNNYGYTF.

The genes are TRBV6-5 and TRBJ1-5; TRBD1 agrees at 11 bases. The trim removed 6 bases at V and 5 bases at J, leaving 3 bases unmatched. CDR1 MNHEY and CDR2 SVGAGI come from the germline V gene. This CDR3 spans 14 amino acids. The CDR3 protein is CASSRDRGDQPQHF. CDR3 DNA sequence: TGTGCCAGCAGCCGGGACAGGGGGGATCAGCCCCAGCATTTT.